These T cell receptor beta chains were read from a single sample in a study of T cell responses to AZD1222 COVID-19 vaccine. Sequencing used immunoSEQ multiplex PCR; TCRdb keeps in-frame clones, though not all of them. The sample yields 150,000 to 200,000 clones, about nine tenths seen once. The sample was peripheral blood, taken on day 0 of AZD1222 vaccination. The receptors stem from an adult in good health. Both conserved end residues are part of each CDR3. A D gene is named only where the DNA matches it firmly.

>TRBV6-2/TRBV6-3|.|TRBJ1-4
CASSYVLGSGNEKLFF
>TRBV28|TRBD2|TRBJ2-3
CASSLSASGSTDTQYF
>TRBV5-5|.|TRBJ1-6
CASSLQGLIFPLHF
>TRBV5-1|.|TRBJ2-3
CASSLLRGGPSTDTQYF
>TRBV6-5|.|TRBJ2-3
CASSKTGSDTQYF
>TRBV5-6|TRBD2|TRBJ2-3
CASSRDRGEGSDTQYF
>TRBV30|TRBD1|TRBJ2-1
CAWSGQGSSYNEQFF
>TRBV27|.|TRBJ2-5
CASSLSRIQETQYF
>TRBV10-2|.|TRBJ1-5
CASSEGNQPQHF
>TRBV6-5|.|TRBJ1-1
CASTHQRTANTEAFF
>TRBV28|TRBD2|TRBJ2-2
CASSPGLAGGTGELFF
>TRBV28|.|TRBJ2-7
CASSFRSRNEQYF
>TRBV2|TRBD2|TRBJ2-7
CASSDAGLAGGTTYEQYF
>TRBV10-3|.|TRBJ2-7
CAISSGSRGWEQYF
>TRBV27|.|TRBJ2-7
CASSAGGGYEQYF
>TRBV5-1|TRBD1|TRBJ1-1
CASSSDRHEAFF
>TRBV6-5|.|TRBJ1-1
CASSYSGGMPAFF
>TRBV4-1|.|TRBJ1-1
CASSQDLIPGPMNTEAFF
>TRBV27|.|TRBJ1-2
CASSLSDGNYYGYTF
>TRBV9|.|TRBJ2-1
CASSVDPSSYNEQFF
>TRBV7-8|.|TRBJ2-3
CASSPRISTDTQYF
>TRBV15|.|TRBJ1-1
CATRSGTAFMNTEAFF
>TRBV4-1|TRBD2|TRBJ2-2
CASSHWSSGENTGELFF
>TRBV7-9|.|TRBJ2-2
CASSSLGGTNTGELFF
>TRBV27|.|TRBJ2-3
CASSSPPGLGGPDTQYF
>TRBV27|.|TRBJ2-3
CASTSSTVNTDTQYF
>TRBV18|.|TRBJ2-7
CASSPPQGYEQYF
>TRBV15|TRBD1|TRBJ1-4
CATDSGQGGNEKLFF
>TRBV18|.|TRBJ1-4
CASQDTGNEKLFF
>TRBV5-4|TRBD2|TRBJ2-7
CASSLGTSEQYF
>TRBV24-1|.|TRBJ2-1
CATSDLRGSNEQFF
>TRBV6-5|.|TRBJ1-5
CASRSEGGPLQPQHF
>TRBV10-3|.|TRBJ1-2
CAISESGAFQGYGYTF
>TRBV6-5|.|TRBJ1-2
CASIAPGPGRGYTF
>TRBV18|TRBD2|TRBJ2-5
CASSPTAGGRETQYF
>TRBV6-6|.|TRBJ2-3
CASSRDPAGRGDTQYF
>TRBV18|TRBD1|TRBJ1-2
CASSQPGQGARGYTF
>TRBV2|.|TRBJ1-4
CASSEQNEKLFF
>TRBV12-3/TRBV12-4|.|TRBJ1-1
CASSLGDEAFF
>TRBV19|.|TRBJ2-7
CASSIAGALYEQYF
>TRBV15|.|TRBJ2-3
CATSREVMSSPSTDTQYF
>TRBV10-2|TRBD2|TRBJ2-2
CASRAGGYTGELFF